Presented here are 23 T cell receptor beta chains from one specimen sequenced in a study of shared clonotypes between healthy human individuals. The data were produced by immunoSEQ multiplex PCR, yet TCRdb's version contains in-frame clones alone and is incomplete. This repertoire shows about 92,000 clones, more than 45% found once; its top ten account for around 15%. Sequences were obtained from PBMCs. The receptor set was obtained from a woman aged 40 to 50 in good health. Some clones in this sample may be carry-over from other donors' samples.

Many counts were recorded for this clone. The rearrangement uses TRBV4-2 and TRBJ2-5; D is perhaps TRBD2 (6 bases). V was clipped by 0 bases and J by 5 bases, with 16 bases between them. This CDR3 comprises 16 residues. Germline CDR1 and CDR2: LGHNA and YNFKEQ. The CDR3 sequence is CASSQDLQGGMETQYF. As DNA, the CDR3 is TGTGCCAGCAGCCAAGATCTGCAGGGAGGAATGGAGACCCAGTACTTC.

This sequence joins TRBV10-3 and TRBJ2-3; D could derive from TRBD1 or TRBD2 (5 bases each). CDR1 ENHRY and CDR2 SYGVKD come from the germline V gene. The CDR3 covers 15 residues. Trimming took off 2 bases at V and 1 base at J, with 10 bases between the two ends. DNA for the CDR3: TGTGCCATCAGTGAGACGCAGGGAGGCACAGATACGCAGTATTTT. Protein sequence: CAISETQGGTDTQYF.

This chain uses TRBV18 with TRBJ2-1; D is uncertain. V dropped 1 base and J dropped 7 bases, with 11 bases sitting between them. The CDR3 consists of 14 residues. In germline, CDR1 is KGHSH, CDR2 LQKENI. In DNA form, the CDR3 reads TGTGCCAGCTCACCACTCTTAGGGTCGAATGAGCAGTTCTTC. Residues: CASSPLLGSNEQFF. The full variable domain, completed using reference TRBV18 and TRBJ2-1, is NAGVMQNPRHLVRRRGQEARLRCSPMKGHSHVYWYRQLPEEGLKFMVYLQKENIIDESGMPKERFSAEFPKEGPSILRIQQVVRGDSAAYFCASSPLLGSNEQFFGPGTRLTVL.

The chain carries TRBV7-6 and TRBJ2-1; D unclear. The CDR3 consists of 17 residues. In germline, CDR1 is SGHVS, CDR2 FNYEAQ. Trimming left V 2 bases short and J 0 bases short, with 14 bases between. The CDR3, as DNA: TGTGCCAGCAGCTTAAATCAGCCTAGTAGCTCCTACAATGAGCAGTTCTTC. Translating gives CASSLNQPSSSYNEQFF.

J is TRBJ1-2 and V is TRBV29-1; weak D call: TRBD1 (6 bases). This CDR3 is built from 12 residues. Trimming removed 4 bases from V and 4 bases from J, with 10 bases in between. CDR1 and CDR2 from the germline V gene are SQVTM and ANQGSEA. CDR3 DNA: TGCAGCGTTGGGACAGAGGGCTATGGCTACACCTTC. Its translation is CSVGTEGYGYTF.

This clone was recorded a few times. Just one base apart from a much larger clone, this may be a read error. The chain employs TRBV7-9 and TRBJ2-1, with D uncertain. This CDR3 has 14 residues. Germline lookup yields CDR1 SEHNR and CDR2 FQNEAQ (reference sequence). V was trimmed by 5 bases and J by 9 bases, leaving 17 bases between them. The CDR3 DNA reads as TGTGCCAGCAGCATCGGGCCAATTAATAGTGAGCAGTTCTTC. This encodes CASSIGPINSEQFF. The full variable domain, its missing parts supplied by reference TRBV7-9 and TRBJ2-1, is DTGVSQNPRHKITKRGQNVTFRCDPISEHNRLYWYRQTLGQGPEFLTYFQNEAQLEKSRLLSDRFSAERPKGSFSTLEIQRTEQGDSAMYLCASSIGPINSEQFFGPGTRLTVL.

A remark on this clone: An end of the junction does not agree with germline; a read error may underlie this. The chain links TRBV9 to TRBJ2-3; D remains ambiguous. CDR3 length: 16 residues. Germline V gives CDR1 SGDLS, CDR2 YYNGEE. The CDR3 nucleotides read TGTACCAGCAGCCCCTTTGAAGGTGGTAGCACAGATACGCAGTATTTT. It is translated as CTSSPFEGGSTDTQYF.

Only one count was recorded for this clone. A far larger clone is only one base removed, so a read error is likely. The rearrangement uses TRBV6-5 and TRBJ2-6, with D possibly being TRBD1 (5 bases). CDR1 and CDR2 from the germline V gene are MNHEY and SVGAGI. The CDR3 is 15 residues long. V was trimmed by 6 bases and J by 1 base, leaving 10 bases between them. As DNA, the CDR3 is TGTGCCAGCAGGGACACGCGATCTGGGGCCAACGTCCTGACTTTC. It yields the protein CASRDTRSGANVLTF.

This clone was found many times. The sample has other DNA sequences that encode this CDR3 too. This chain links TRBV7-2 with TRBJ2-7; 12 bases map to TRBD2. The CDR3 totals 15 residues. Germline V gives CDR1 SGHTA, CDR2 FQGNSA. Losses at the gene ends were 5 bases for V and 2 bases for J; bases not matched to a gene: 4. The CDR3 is CASSPRTSGTYEQYF. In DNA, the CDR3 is TGTGCCAGCAGCCCCCGGACTAGCGGGACCTACGAGCAGTACTTC.

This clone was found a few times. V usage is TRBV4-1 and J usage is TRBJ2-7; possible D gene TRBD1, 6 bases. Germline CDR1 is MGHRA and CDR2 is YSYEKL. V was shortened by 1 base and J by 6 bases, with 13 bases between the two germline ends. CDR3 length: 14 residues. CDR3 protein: CASSQGKQGPEQYF. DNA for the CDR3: TGCGCCAGCAGCCAAGGGAAACAGGGCCCCGAGCAGTACTTC.

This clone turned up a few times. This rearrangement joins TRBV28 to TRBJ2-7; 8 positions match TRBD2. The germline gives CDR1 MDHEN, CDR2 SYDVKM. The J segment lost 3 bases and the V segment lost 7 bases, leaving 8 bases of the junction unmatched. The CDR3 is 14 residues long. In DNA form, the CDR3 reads TGTGCCAGCACCCCCGGGAGGGTCGGCTACGAGCAGTACTTC. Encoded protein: CASTPGRVGYEQYF. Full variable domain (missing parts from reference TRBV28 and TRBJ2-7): DVKVTQSSRYLVKRTGEKVFLECVQDMDHENMFWYRQDPGLGLRLIYFSYDVKMKEKGDIPEGYSVSREKKERFSLILESASTNQTSMYLCASTPGRVGYEQYFGPGTRLTVT.

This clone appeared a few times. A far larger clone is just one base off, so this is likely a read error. CDR3 DNA sequence: TGCGCCAGCGGCCAAGGGGGAGAGGGACACGAGCAGTACTTC. It yields the protein CASGQGGEGHEQYF. The chain recombines TRBV4-1 with TRBJ2-7, with D possibly TRBD1 on 6 matching bases. Germline V gene data show CDR1 as MGHRA and CDR2 as YSYEKL. This CDR3 has 14 amino acids.

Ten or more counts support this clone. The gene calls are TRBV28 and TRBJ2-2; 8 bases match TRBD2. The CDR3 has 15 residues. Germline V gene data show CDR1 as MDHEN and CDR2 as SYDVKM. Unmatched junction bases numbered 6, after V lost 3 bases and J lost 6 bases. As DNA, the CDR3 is TGTGCCAGCAGTTTGGTCGGGAGGGCCTCCGGGGAGCTGTTTTTT. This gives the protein CASSLVGRASGELFF.

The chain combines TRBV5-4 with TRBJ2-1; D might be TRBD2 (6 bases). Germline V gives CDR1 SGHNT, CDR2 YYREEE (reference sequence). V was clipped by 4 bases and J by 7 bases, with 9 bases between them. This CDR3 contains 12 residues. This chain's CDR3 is CASSPSGNEQFF. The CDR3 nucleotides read TGTGCCAGCAGCCCAAGCGGGAATGAGCAGTTCTTC.

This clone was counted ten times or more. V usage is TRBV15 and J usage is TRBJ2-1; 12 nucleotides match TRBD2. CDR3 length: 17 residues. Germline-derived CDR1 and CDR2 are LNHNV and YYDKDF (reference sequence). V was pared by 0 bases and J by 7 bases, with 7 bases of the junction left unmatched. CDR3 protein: CATSREGELAGGNEQFF. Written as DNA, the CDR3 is TGTGCCACCAGCAGAGAAGGTGAACTAGCGGGAGGAAATGAGCAGTTCTTC.

In DNA form, the CDR3 reads TGTGCCAGCAGCGTCGGACAGGGTGGTCAGCCCCAGCATTTT. Amino acid sequence: CASSVGQGGQPQHF. The V call is TRBV9, the J call TRBJ1-5, with TRBD1 matching over 8 bases. V dropped 2 bases and J dropped 6; count of bases not matched to a gene: 4. Germline CDR1 is SGDLS and CDR2 is YYNGEE. The CDR3 covers 14 residues.

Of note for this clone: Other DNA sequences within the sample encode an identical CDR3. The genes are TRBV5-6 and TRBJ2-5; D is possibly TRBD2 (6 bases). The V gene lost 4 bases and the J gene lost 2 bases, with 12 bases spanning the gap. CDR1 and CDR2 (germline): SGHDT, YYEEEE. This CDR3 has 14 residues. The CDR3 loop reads CASSPGLQQETQYF. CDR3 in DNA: TGTGCCAGCAGCCCGGGACTGCAACAAGAGACCCAGTACTTC.

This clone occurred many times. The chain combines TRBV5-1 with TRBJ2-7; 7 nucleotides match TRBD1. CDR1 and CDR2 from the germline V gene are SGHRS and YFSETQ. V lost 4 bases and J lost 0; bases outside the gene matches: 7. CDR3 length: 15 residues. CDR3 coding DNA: TGCGCCAGCAGCCCGACAGGGAGCCGCTCCTACGAGCAGTACTTC. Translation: CASSPTGSRSYEQYF.

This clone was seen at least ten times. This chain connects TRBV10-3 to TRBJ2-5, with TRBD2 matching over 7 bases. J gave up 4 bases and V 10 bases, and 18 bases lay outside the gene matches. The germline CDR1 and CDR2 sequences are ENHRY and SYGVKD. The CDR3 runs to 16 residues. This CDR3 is CASGSGTPLEGETQYF. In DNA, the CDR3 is TGTGCCAGCGGGAGCGGGACCCCCCTAGAGGGAGAGACCCAGTACTTC.

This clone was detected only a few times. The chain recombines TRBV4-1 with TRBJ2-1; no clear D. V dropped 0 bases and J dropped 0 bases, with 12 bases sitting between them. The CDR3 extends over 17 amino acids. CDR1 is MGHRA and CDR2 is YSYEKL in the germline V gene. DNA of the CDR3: TGCGCCAGCAGCCAAGATCCGTACGCAGCCTCCTACAATGAGCAGTTCTTC. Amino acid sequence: CASSQDPYAASYNEQFF.

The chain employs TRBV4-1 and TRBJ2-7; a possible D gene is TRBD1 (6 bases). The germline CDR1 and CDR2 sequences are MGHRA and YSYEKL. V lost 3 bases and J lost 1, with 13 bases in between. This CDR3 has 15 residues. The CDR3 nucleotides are TGCGCCAGCAGCCAGGGGGCAATGTGGTCCTACGAGCAGTACTTC. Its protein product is CASSQGAMWSYEQYF.

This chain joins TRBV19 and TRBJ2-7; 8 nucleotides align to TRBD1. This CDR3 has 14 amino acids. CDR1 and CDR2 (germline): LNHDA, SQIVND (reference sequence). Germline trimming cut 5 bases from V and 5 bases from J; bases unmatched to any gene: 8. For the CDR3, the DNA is TGTGCCAGTAGTCCCTGGACAGGGAAAAACGAGCAGTACTTC. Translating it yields CASSPWTGKNEQYF.

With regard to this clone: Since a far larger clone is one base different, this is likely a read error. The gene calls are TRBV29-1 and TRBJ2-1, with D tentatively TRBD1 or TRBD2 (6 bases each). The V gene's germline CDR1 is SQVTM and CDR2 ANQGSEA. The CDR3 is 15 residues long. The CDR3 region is CSARGGMITYNEQLF. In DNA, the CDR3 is TGCAGCGCTCGAGGGGGGATGATCACCTACAATGAGCAGCTCTTC.